This entry features one T cell receptor (beta chain) sequence. Its antigen is currently unknown. V was clipped by 5 bases and J by 1 base; unmatched bases: 11. Germline V gene lookup returns CDR1 LGHNA and CDR2 YSLEER. The CDR3 runs to 18 residues. The data stem from a study of beta chain features in type 1 diabetes. As for the study in general: What patients shared with healthy donors was a similar profile of age, gender and cell yields.

Sequencing targeted expressed TCRB transcripts, as all isolated RNA had been reverse transcribed. Sequencing used immunoSEQ multiplex PCR; TCRdb keeps in-frame clones, though not all of them. Altogether tens of thousands of clones are present, 59% being singletons, with the ten largest covering roughly 2%. Findings and limits, study-wide: The question left open here concerned HLA type influencing TCRB rearrangement.

The source is a young woman in good health. This rearrangement joins TRBV4-3 to TRBJ2-5; 12 nucleotides align to TRBD2. Sequencing used Tregs from blood. CDR3 protein: CASSARLAGEPLQETQYF. CDR3 bases: TGCGCCAGCAGCGCAAGACTAGCGGGGGAGCCCCTCCAAGAGACCCAGTACTTC.